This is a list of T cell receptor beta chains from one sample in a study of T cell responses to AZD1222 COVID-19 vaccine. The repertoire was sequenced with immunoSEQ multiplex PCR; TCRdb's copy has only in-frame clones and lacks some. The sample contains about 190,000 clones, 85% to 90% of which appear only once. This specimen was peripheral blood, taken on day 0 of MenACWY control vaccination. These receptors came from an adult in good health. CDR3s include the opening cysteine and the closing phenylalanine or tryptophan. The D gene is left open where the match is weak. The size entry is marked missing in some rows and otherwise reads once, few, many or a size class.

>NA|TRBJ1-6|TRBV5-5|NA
TGTGCCAGCAGCTTGGAAGGGCGGTCAAGTTCACCCCTCCACTTT
CASSLEGRSSSPLHF
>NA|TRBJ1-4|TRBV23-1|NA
TGCGCCAGCAGTCAATCGACGGCGGACGGGGTGTTTTTT
CASSQSTADGVFF
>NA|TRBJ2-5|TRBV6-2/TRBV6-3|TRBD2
TGTGCCAGCAGTTACTTCACCGGGACTAGCGGGGGGGCGTACCAAGAGACCCAGTACTTC
CASSYFTGTSGGAYQETQYF
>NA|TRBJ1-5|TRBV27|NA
TGTGCCAGCAGTTTTGAGTTCGGGAGCAATCAGCCCCAGCATTTT
CASSFEFGSNQPQHF
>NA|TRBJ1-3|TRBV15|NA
TGTGCCACCAGCAGAGATGAGGGGTTGGGAAACACCATATATTTT
CATSRDEGLGNTIYF
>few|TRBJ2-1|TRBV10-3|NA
TGTGCCATCAGTGAGGCGGGGTACCATGAGCAGTTCTTC
CAISEAGYHEQFF
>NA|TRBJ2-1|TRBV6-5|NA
TGTGCCAGCAGGGGGACCTACGAGGCTGAGCAGTTCTTC
CASRGTYEAEQFF
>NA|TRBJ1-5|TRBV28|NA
TGTGCCAGCAGTTCCTTGGCAGGAGACAATCAGCCCCAGCATTTT
CASSSLAGDNQPQHF
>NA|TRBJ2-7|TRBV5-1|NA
TGCGCCAGCAGCTTGGGGGACGAGCAGTACTTC
CASSLGDEQYF
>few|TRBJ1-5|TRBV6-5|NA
TGTGCCAGCAGTTTGGACTTTCAGCCCCAGCATTTT
CASSLDFQPQHF
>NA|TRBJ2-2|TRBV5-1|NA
TGCGCCAGCAGCTTGGCCGGGGGAACGAACACCGGGGAGCTGTTTTTT
CASSLAGGTNTGELFF
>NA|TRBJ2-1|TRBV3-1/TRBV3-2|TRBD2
TGTGCCAGCCAAAGGCTAGCGGGAGACAATGAGCAGTTCTTC
CASQRLAGDNEQFF
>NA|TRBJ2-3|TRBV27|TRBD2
TGTGCCAGCAGCATGACTAGCGGGATTTCCACAGATACGCAGTATTTT
CASSMTSGISTDTQYF
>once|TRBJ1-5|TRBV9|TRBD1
TGTGCCAGCAGCGCAACAGGGGGCGGCGGGCAGCCCCAGCATTTT
CASSATGGGGQPQHF
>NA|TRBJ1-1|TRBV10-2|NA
TGCGCCAGCAGCGAGGTTGGGCTGGGGAACACTGAAGCTTTCTTT
CASSEVGLGNTEAFF
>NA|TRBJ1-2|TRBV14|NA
TGTGCCAGCAGCTTTTTGGCGAGCTATGGCTACACCTTC
CASSFLASYGYTF
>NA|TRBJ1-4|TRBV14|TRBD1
TGTGCCAGCAGCCAAGATCTTGGACAGGGACCTAATGAAAAACTGTTTTTT
CASSQDLGQGPNEKLFF
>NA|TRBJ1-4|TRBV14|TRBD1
TGTGCCAGCAGCCGAGACTTCTCAGGGGGCAGTGAAAAACTGTTTTTT
CASSRDFSGGSEKLFF
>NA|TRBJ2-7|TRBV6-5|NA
TGTGCCAGCAGTTACGGTTTGAGATCCGAGCAGTACTTC
CASSYGLRSEQYF
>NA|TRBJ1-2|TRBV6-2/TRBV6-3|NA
TGTGCCAGCAGTTCACAGGGTCCCGATGGCTACACCTTC
CASSSQGPDGYTF
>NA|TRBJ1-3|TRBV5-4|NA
TGTGCCAGCAGCTTGTTTAGGGAAGGGTCCGGAAACACCATATATTTT
CASSLFREGSGNTIYF
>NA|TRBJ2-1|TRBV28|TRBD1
TGTGCCTGTGGGACAGGGACCTACAATGAGCAGTTCTTC
CACGTGTYNEQFF
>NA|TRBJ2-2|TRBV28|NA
TGTGCCAGCAGTTTGAACACCGGGGAGCTGTTTTTT
CASSLNTGELFF
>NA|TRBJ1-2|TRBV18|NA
TGTGCCAGCTCCGGGGGGTCCAACTATGGCTACACCTTC
CASSGGSNYGYTF
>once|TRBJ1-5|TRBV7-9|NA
TGTGCCAGCAGCTTAAATTGGAGTCAGCCCCAGCATTTT
CASSLNWSQPQHF
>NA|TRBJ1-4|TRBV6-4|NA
TGTGCCAGCCGGTCAGGGGAGACTGAAAAACTGTTTTTT
CASRSGETEKLFF
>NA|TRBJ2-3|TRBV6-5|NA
TGTGCCAGCAGACCCCCGGGGGAAAGTGGGCAGTATTTT
CASRPPGESGQYF
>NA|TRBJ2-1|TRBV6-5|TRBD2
TGTGCCAGCAGTCCTCTAGCGGGAGGGCCGTCTGAGCAGTTCTTC
CASSPLAGGPSEQFF
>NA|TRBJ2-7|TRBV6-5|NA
TGTGCCAGCGGGGAGGGGGGATACGAGCAGTACTTC
CASGEGGYEQYF
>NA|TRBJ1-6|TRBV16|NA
TGTGCCAGCAGCAGGAGACAGGTAGATTCACCCCTCCACTTT
CASSRRQVDSPLHF
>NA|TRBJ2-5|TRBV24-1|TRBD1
TGTGCCACCAGTGGACAGGGGGCTTTGGAGACCCAGTACTTC
CATSGQGALETQYF
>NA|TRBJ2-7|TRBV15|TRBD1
TGTGCCACCAGCAGAGCGAGAGGACAGGGAGCCTACGAGCAGTACTTC
CATSRARGQGAYEQYF
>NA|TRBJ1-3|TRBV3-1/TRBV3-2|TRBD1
TGTGCCAGCAGCACGACAGGGGGTCGTGGAAACACCATATATTTT
CASSTTGGRGNTIYF
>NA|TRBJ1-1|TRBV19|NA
TGTGCCAGTAGTACCCGGGGGATTCTTAACACTGAAGCTTTCTTT
CASSTRGILNTEAFF
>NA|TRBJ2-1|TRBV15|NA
TGTGCCACCAGCAGAGAGTGGAGTAATGAGCAGTTCTTC
CATSREWSNEQFF
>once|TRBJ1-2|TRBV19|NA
TGTGCCAGTAGTACCTCCTGGGGGAGAGGGTATGGCTACACCTTC
CASSTSWGRGYGYTF
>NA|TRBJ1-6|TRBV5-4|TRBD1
TGTGCCAGCAGTACCCAAATGACAGGGGGAGGTTCACCCCTCCACTTT
CASSTQMTGGGSPLHF
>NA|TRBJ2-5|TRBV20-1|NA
TGCAGTGCTGAGAACCAAGAGACCCAGTACTTC
CSAENQETQYF
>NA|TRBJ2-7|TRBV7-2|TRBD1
TGTGCCAGCAGCCCCCGTGGGGGGACAGGGAGCCACGAGCAGTACTTC
CASSPRGGTGSHEQYF
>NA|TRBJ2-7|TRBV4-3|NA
TGCGCCAGCAGCCAAATGACAGGCGACTGGGGCGAGCAGTACTTC
CASSQMTGDWGEQYF
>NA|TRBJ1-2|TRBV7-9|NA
TGTGCCAGCAGCTTAGCCGGGATCCGCACCAACTATGGCTACACCTTC
CASSLAGIRTNYGYTF
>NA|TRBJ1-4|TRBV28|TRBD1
TGTGCCAGTGTACAGGGGAGGGACGAAAAACTGTTTTTT
CASVQGRDEKLFF
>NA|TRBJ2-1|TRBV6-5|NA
TGTGCCAGCAGTTACGCCGGTTACAATGAGCAGTTCTTC
CASSYAGYNEQFF
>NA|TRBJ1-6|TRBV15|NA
TGTGCCACCAGCAGAGATCATGAGGCAGGGCTCTCCTATAATTCACCCCTCCACTTT
CATSRDHEAGLSYNSPLHF
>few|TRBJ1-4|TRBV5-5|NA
TGTGCCAGCAGCTTCTACAGGGTCGGGGAAAAACTGTTTTTT
CASSFYRVGEKLFF
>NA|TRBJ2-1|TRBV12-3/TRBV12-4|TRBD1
TGTGCCAGCAGTCCCTTAACAGGGGTAGAGTTCTTC
CASSPLTGVEFF
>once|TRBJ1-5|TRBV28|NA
TGTGCCAGCAGTTTCCAGGTCCTCTATCAGCCCCAGCATTTT
CASSFQVLYQPQHF
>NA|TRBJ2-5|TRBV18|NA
TGTGCCAGCTCACTACGCGGAGGAGAGACCCAGTACTTC
CASSLRGGETQYF
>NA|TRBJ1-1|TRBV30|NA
TGTGCCTGGGGGGACCTATACACCCGGACTGAAGCTTTCTTT
CAWGDLYTRTEAFF
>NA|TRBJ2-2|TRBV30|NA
TGTGCCTGGAAGGTCGCACCTCGAGGCACCGGGGAGCTGTTTTTT
CAWKVAPRGTGELFF
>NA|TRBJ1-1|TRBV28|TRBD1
TGTGCCAGCAGTTTCGGGGACAGAGTAAGGAGGGCTTTCTTT
CASSFGDRVRRAFF
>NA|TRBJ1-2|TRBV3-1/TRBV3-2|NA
TGTGCCAGCAGCCCCCAGGGGTTCTATGGCTACACCTTC
CASSPQGFYGYTF
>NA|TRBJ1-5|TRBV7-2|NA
TGTGCCACCACCCTGGCGGAGGGTCAGCCCCAGCATTTT
CATTLAEGQPQHF
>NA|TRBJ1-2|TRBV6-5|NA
TGTGCCAGCAGCCGACCGGGAGATGGCTATGGCTACACCTTC
CASSRPGDGYGYTF